The clone carrying this T cell receptor (beta chain) was observed many times. V lost 6 bases, J lost 5 bases, and 13 bases lay in between. The CDR3 is 13 amino acids. Germline V gene lookup returns CDR1 SNHLY and CDR2 FYNNEI. This record comes from a study of immune heterogeneity within non-small cell lung tumors. Bulk tumor genomic DNA served as template, at around 600 ng per sample. Several biopsies per primary tumor, spaced far apart, were taken during surgery. Enrolled patients presented with newly diagnosed, previously untreated non-small cell lung cancer and underwent curative surgery. A multiplex PCR containing 32 V primers and 13 J primers was used to amplify TCR beta CDR3. One entry per CDR3 protein results from TCRdb running MiXCR on the multiplex PCR reads. Here the sample spans 30,000 to 40,000 distinct CDR3 sequences, about 29% being singletons.

Sequencing was carried out using lung tumor tissue. The chain uses TRBV2 and TRBJ1-2; D uncertain. This sequence was found in a man between 35 and 55 years old with non-small cell lung cancer. Here the CDR3 reads CASRGETGYGYTF. Here the CDR3 DNA reads TGTGCCAGCAGGGGCGAAACCGGTTATGGCTACACCTTC.